The clone carrying this T cell receptor (beta chain) has a handful of counts. What it binds is unknown. V was cut by 5 bases and J by 0 bases, with 8 bases left in between. The CDR3 contains 14 residues. Germline V lookup: CDR1 MNHNS, CDR2 SASEGT. These data originate in a study of cytomegalovirus exposure and HLA in healthy donors. Study information: Researchers found that about 82% of over 350 genotyped donors fell within the Caucasian-associated ancestry cluster. Notes on the study in general: It was taken for granted in presence/absence analyses that sequencing depth across donors was roughly uniform. Whilst most TCR sequences proved rare, a subset of public TCRs occurred across many donors.

The primer mix had 60 Vbeta and 13 Jbeta primers. TCRdb keeps only in-frame clones here, not all; method: immunoSEQ multiplex PCR. The table has 100,000 to 150,000 clones, approximately 87% seen once. This sequence joins TRBV6-1 and TRBJ1-3, with D perhaps TRBD1 (5 bases). The source material was PBMCs. The TCR originated in a woman younger than 45 in good health and CMV-seronegative. CDR3 DNA: TGTGCCAGCAGTCAACAGGACTCTGGAAACACCATATATTTT. Protein product: CASSQQDSGNTIYF.